These T cell receptor beta chains were read from a single sample in a study of CD8 T cells in ankylosing spondylitis. TCRdb used MiXCR to reprocess the 5' RACE reads, holding one entry per CDR3 protein. Seen here are around 250,000 distinct CDR3 sequences, roughly 10% observed once, and the top ten hold under 7%. The sequenced sample consisted of blood, either unsorted or a sorted T cell fraction (not recorded which). The receptors stem from a male donor with ankylosing spondylitis or in good health (not recorded which). CDR3s include the opening cysteine and the closing phenylalanine or tryptophan. A D gene is named only where the DNA matches it firmly. Size tells how often a clone was seen (once, few, many) or the class of an expanded clone, and some rows leave it out.

TRBD2,TRBV29-1,.,TRBJ2-5,CSVEDTGGKETQYF,TGCAGCGTTGAAGATACCGGGGGGAAAGAGACCCAGTACTTC
.,TRBV20-1,many,TRBJ2-3,CSANTISPDTQYF,TGCAGTGCCAACACCATCAGCCCAGATACGCAGTATTTT
TRBD2,TRBV12-3/TRBV12-4,many,TRBJ2-7,CASSPEGRAFSDEQYF,TGTGCCAGCAGCCCTGAGGGGAGGGCTTTTAGCGACGAGCAGTACTTC
.,TRBV20-1,many,TRBJ2-1,CSARDQRVHEQFF,TGCAGTGCTAGAGATCAAAGGGTTCATGAGCAGTTCTTC
.,TRBV4-1,.,TRBJ2-1,CASSQRTRVGSYNEQFF,TGCGCCAGCAGCCAGCGTACCCGGGTGGGATCCTACAATGAGCAGTTCTTC
.,TRBV10-3,many,TRBJ2-2,CASGDGGNTGELFF,TGTGCCTCCGGGGACGGGGGGAACACCGGGGAGCTGTTTTTT
.,TRBV5-5,few,TRBJ1-1,CASSPERARTEAFF,TGTGCCAGCAGCCCGGAGCGGGCGCGGACTGAAGCTTTCTTT
.,TRBV11-2,many,TRBJ2-3,CASSLEPGEGADTQYF,TGTGCCAGCAGCTTAGAGCCCGGAGAAGGAGCAGATACGCAGTATTTT
TRBD1,TRBV12-3/TRBV12-4,few,TRBJ2-1,CASSSGQGGSNEQFF,TGTGCCAGCAGCTCCGGACAGGGGGGGAGCAATGAGCAGTTCTTC
.,TRBV5-1,many,TRBJ2-3,CASSSQGGAQTDTQYF,TGCGCCAGCAGCTCCCAAGGGGGGGCGCAGACAGATACGCAGTATTTT
.,TRBV28,.,TRBJ2-1,CASREMSRYEQFF,TGTGCCAGCAGGGAAATGAGTAGGTATGAGCAGTTCTTC
.,TRBV5-1,many,TRBJ1-1,CASSLTGGRMNTEAFF,TGCGCCAGCAGCTTGACTGGGGGGAGGATGAACACTGAAGCTTTCTTT
TRBD1,TRBV6-1,.,TRBJ2-2,CASSIGQGATGELFF,TGTGCCAGCAGTATCGGACAGGGGGCCACCGGGGAGCTGTTTTTT
.,TRBV29-1,many,TRBJ2-7,CSVASSAYEQYF,TGCAGCGTTGCCTCCAGCGCCTACGAGCAGTACTTC
TRBD2,TRBV7-9,.,TRBJ2-3,CASSQRTSGGDTQYF,TGTGCCAGCAGCCAACGGACTAGCGGGGGCGATACGCAGTATTTT
.,TRBV27,many,TRBJ1-1,CASSAWAPLPLNTEAFF,TGTGCCAGCAGCGCCTGGGCCCCCCTCCCCCTCAACACTGAAGCTTTCTTT
.,TRBV12-3/TRBV12-4,.,TRBJ1-4,CASSYTRNEKLFF,TGTGCCAGCAGTTACACCAGAAATGAAAAACTGTTTTTT
.,TRBV4-1,.,TRBJ1-1,CASSHPGSMNTEAFF,TGCGCCAGCAGCCACCCAGGGAGTATGAACACTGAAGCTTTCTTT
TRBD1,TRBV10-3,many,TRBJ2-7,CAISAGGEQYF,TGTGCCATCAGTGCAGGGGGCGAGCAGTACTTC
.,TRBV6-4,many,TRBJ2-2,CASSELVSTGELFF,TGTGCCAGCAGTGAACTAGTCAGCACCGGGGAGCTGTTTTTT
.,TRBV20-1,few,TRBJ1-6,CSARGGFPYNSPLHF,TGCAGTGCTAGGGGAGGCTTTCCCTATAATTCACCCCTCCACTTT
TRBD2,TRBV7-2,many,TRBJ2-1,CASSSEAGGEQFF,TGTGCCAGCAGCTCTGAAGCGGGGGGTGAGCAGTTCTTC
TRBD1,TRBV11-3,.,TRBJ2-3,CASSGTGDTDTQYF,TGTGCCAGCAGCGGGACAGGGGACACAGATACGCAGTATTTT
TRBD1,TRBV12-3/TRBV12-4,.,TRBJ1-5,CASSLYAGGNQPQHF,TGTGCCAGCAGTTTATACGCAGGGGGGAATCAGCCCCAGCATTTT
.,TRBV10-3,.,TRBJ2-3,CALSGVWTDTQYF,TGTGCCTTGTCCGGGGTTTGGACAGATACGCAGTATTTT
.,TRBV20-1,.,TRBJ2-7,CSATPDFSYEQYF,TGCAGTGCTACCCCGGACTTTTCCTACGAGCAGTACTTC
TRBD2,TRBV7-6,many,TRBJ2-7,CASSLVPRVSGYEQYF,TGTGCCAGCAGCTTAGTACCCCGGGTTAGCGGGTACGAGCAGTACTTC
.,TRBV10-3,.,TRBJ2-6,CAISGYLRGTGANVLTF,TGTGCCATCAGTGGATATCTGAGGGGCACTGGGGCCAACGTCCTGACTTTC
.,TRBV5-1,many,TRBJ1-6,CASSYRDGSNSPLHF,TGCGCCAGCAGCTACCGGGACGGTTCTAATTCACCCCTCCACTTT
.,TRBV5-1,few,TRBJ2-2,CASSPYTGFTRELFF,TGCGCCAGCAGCCCTTACACAGGGTTCACCCGGGAGCTGTTTTTT
.,TRBV20-1,many,TRBJ1-1,CSARGGTEAFF,TGCAGTGCTAGGGGGGGCACTGAAGCTTTCTTT
.,TRBV5-1,many,TRBJ2-1,CASSLERGLYNEQFF,TGCGCCAGCAGCTTGGAGAGGGGACTCTACAATGAGCAGTTCTTC
.,TRBV10-3,many,TRBJ2-2,CAISLTETGELFF,TGTGCCATCAGTTTGACGGAAACCGGGGAGCTGTTTTTT
.,TRBV28,.,TRBJ2-4,CASSLTDIQYF,TGTGCCAGCAGTTTAACGGACATTCAGTACTTC
.,TRBV29-1,many,TRBJ2-1,CSVELQPGNEQFF,TGCAGCGTTGAATTACAGCCTGGCAATGAGCAGTTCTTC
.,TRBV6-1,.,TRBJ2-7,CASSREEGAAYEQYF,TGTGCCAGCAGTAGAGAGGAAGGTGCAGCCTACGAGCAGTACTTC
.,TRBV29-1,few,TRBJ2-5,CSVDTGLETQYF,TGCAGCGTTGATACAGGGCTAGAGACCCAGTACTTC
.,TRBV3-1,many,TRBJ2-3,CASSQDVQGRTQYF,TGTGCCAGCAGCCAAGATGTCCAGGGCCGGACGCAGTATTTT
.,TRBV6-1,many,TRBJ2-3,CASSRQGLSRGTDTQYF,TGTGCCAGCAGTCGGCAGGGCCTTAGCCGGGGCACAGATACGCAGTATTTT
.,TRBV20-1,few,TRBJ2-7,CSARIIAYEQYF,TGCAGTGCTAGAATAATAGCCTACGAGCAGTACTTC
.,TRBV7-6,many,TRBJ1-6,CASSSAGSNSPLHF,TGTGCCAGCAGCTCCGCGGGCTCTAATTCACCCCTCCACTTT
TRBD1,TRBV15,many,TRBJ2-1,CATSTRTGINEQFF,TGTGCCACCAGCACCCGGACAGGGATCAATGAGCAGTTCTTC
.,TRBV19,few,TRBJ2-1,CASSNRVRNEQFF,TGTGCCAGTAGTAACAGGGTGAGGAATGAGCAGTTCTTC
.,TRBV20-1,many,TRBJ1-5,CSAGGKGNQPQHF,TGCAGTGCTGGTGGGAAGGGCAATCAGCCCCAGCATTTT